A selection of T cell receptor beta chains follows, all from one sample in a study of coeliac disease. Profiling relied on immunoSEQ multiplex PCR, and the TCRdb table lists in-frame clones only, not all of them. In the table there are about 1,100 clones, approximately 50% of which are singletons. The sample comprised intraepithelial lymphocytes from the gut. The receptor source for this set is a woman aged 30 to 39 without celiac disease. CDR3s include the opening cysteine and the closing phenylalanine or tryptophan. Each record gives: D gene, clone size, J gene, V gene, CDR3 protein, CDR3 DNA. The D gene is left open where the match is weak. Not all rows give a size; the values are once, few, many and, for expanded clones, a class.

>TRBD1|.|TRBJ1-4|TRBV10-2
CASRLTGGAGEKLFF
TGCGCCAGCAGACTTACAGGGGGCGCGGGTGAAAAACTGTTTTTT
>TRBD1|once|TRBJ1-2|TRBV10-1
CASNDGTAGGYTF
TGCGCCAGCAATGACGGGACAGCGGGCGGCTACACCTTC
>.|once|TRBJ2-1|TRBV4-1
CASNPIGGTVNEQFF
TGCGCCAGCAACCCTATTGGGGGGACCGTCAATGAGCAGTTCTTC
>.|.|TRBJ1-5|TRBV30
CAWGRDSNQPQHF
TGTGCCTGGGGGCGAGATAGCAATCAGCCCCAGCATTTT
>.|.|TRBJ1-2|TRBV7-9
CASSPLGYTF
TGTGCCAGCAGCCCCTTGGGCTACACCTTC
>.|few|TRBJ1-1|TRBV7-9
CASSLAFTVNTEAFF
TGTGCCAGCAGCTTAGCGTTCACAGTGAACACTGAAGCTTTCTTT
>.|.|TRBJ2-7|TRBV5-1
CASRQDTGTYEQYF
TGCGCCAGCAGGCAAGACACAGGGACCTACGAGCAGTACTTC
>TRBD1|.|TRBJ1-2|TRBV5-1
CASSLAGQGTGYGYTF
TGCGCCAGCAGCTTGGCTGGACAGGGTACCGGCTATGGCTACACCTTC
>TRBD1|few|TRBJ1-2|TRBV6-1
CASIRGPADYGYTF
TGTGCCAGCATAAGGGGGCCGGCGGACTATGGCTACACCTTC
>.|once|TRBJ1-2|TRBV14
CASSRDFYGYTF
TGTGCCAGCAGTCGGGACTTCTATGGCTACACCTTC
>TRBD1|few|TRBJ2-5|TRBV15
CATSRDWTGGEETQYF
TGTGCCACCAGCAGAGACTGGACAGGGGGTGAAGAGACCCAGTACTTC
>TRBD1|.|TRBJ2-2|TRBV2
CALHRGPGELFF
TGTGCCTTGCACAGGGGGCCCGGGGAGCTGTTTTTT
>TRBD2|.|TRBJ2-3|TRBV30
CAWSGGSTDTQYF
TGTGCCTGGAGCGGGGGGAGCACAGATACGCAGTATTTT